The 16 T cell receptor beta chains below all came from one sample that was sequenced in a study of T cell responses to AZD1222 COVID-19 vaccine. Measured with immunoSEQ multiplex PCR; TCRdb has only the in-frame clones, and not every one. In the table there are approximately 150,000 clones, about 91% of which are singletons. The sample consisted of peripheral blood, taken 28 days after the second AZD1222 dose. These receptors all come from an adult who received the AZD1222 COVID-19 vaccine.

The chain combines TRBV2 with TRBJ2-7, with TRBD2 matching 16 bases. The trim removed 6 bases at V and 2 bases at J, leaving 10 bases unmatched. This CDR3 region has 18 residues. Germline CDR1 SNHLY, CDR2 FYNNEI. CDR3 sequence: CASRGPGTSGGAPYEQYF. In DNA, the CDR3 is TGTGCCAGCAGGGGTCCCGGGACTAGCGGGGGGGCCCCCTACGAGCAGTACTTC.

DNA for the CDR3: TGTGCCACCAGCCGGCCGCGGGGGTCCTCCTACGAGCAGTACTTC. Translating it yields CATSRPRGSSYEQYF. The chain recombines TRBV15 with TRBJ2-7; TRBD2 matches at 7 bases. This CDR3 has 15 residues. Germline CDR1 LNHNV, CDR2 YYDKDF (reference sequence). With V trimmed by 5 bases and J by 0 bases, 7 bases remained unmatched.

The table lists this clone with a count of one. The V and J genes are TRBV7-3 and TRBJ1-2; possibly TRBD1 for D (5 bases). The CDR3 consists of 17 residues. Trimming took off 2 bases at V and 0 bases at J, with 16 bases between the two ends. CDR1 is SGHTA, CDR2 FQGTGA, per germline. The CDR3 loop is CASSLYGAGRANYGYTF. DNA of the CDR3: TGTGCCAGCAGCTTATACGGGGCAGGCAGGGCTAACTATGGCTACACCTTC.

This rearrangement joins TRBV24-1 to TRBJ1-1; D remains unclear. CDR1 is KGHDR and CDR2 is SFDVKD in the germline V gene. V gave up 5 bases and J gave up 1 base, with 7 bases separating them. The CDR3 extends over 13 amino acids. CDR3 region: CATSGRQNTEAFF. For the CDR3, the DNA is TGTGCCACCAGTGGACGCCAGAACACTGAAGCTTTCTTT.

This sequence joins TRBV4-3 and TRBJ2-7; 9 bases map to TRBD1. J gave up 4 bases and V 11 bases, and 12 bases lay outside the gene matches. Germline lookup yields CDR1 LGHNA and CDR2 YSLEER. CDR3 length: 14 residues. CDR3 protein: CAGSPGQGFYEQYF. The CDR3 coding sequence is TGCGCCGGTAGTCCGGGACAGGGTTTTTACGAGCAGTACTTC.

This clone has just a few counts. The V call is TRBV15, the J call TRBJ1-1; 12 nucleotides line up with TRBD1. The CDR3 runs to 18 residues. Trimming took 1 base from V and 4 from J; bases not matched to a gene: 10. CDR1 LNHNV and CDR2 YYDKDF come from the germline V gene (reference sequence). CDR3 protein: CATSRAFWDRGPGTEAFF. CDR3 coding DNA: TGTGCCACCAGCAGAGCATTTTGGGACAGGGGGCCCGGCACTGAAGCTTTCTTT.

The CDR3 coding sequence is TGTGCCACCACGCACAGGGGGACTAGCACAGATACGCAGTATTTT. Translating it yields CATTHRGTSTDTQYF. The rearrangement uses TRBV6-5 and TRBJ2-3; 8 bases match TRBD1. The V and J ends lost 10 bases and 0 bases, in that order; junction bases with no gene match: 9. The CDR3 length is 15 residues. Germline CDR1 and CDR2: MNHEY and SVGAGI.

V gene TRBV6-2 or TRBV6-3 combines with J gene TRBJ1-5; 7 nucleotides agree with TRBD1. After removal of 6 bases from V and 1 base from J, the junction contained 6 bases not matched to a gene. The CDR3 length is 15 residues. Per germline, CDR1 MNHEY and CDR2 SVGEGT. CDR3 amino acids: CASSPVDRSNQPQHF. The CDR3 region has the DNA TGTGCCAGCAGCCCAGTGGACAGGAGCAATCAGCCCCAGCATTTT.

This clone was observed once. V usage is TRBV2 and J usage is TRBJ1-6; D is undetermined. Per the germline V gene, CDR1 is SNHLY and CDR2 is FYNNEI. This CDR3 comprises 14 residues. V shed 11 bases and J shed 1 base, with 12 bases lying between them. CDR3 amino acids: CACALGSYNSPLHF. The CDR3 nucleotides read TGTGCCTGCGCCCTTGGGTCCTATAATTCACCCCTCCACTTT.

The chain is built from TRBV19 and TRBJ1-2, with D unresolved. Germline assignment: CDR1 LNHDA and CDR2 SQIVND (reference sequence). The CDR3 has 13 amino acids. V was trimmed by 10 bases and J by 1 base, leaving 13 bases between them. The CDR3 nucleotides are TGTGCCACCATGGGTGGGGTTAACTATGGCTACACCTTC. It specifies CATMGGVNYGYTF.

The chain combines TRBV2 with TRBJ2-3; 7 nucleotides agree with TRBD2. CDR3 size: 15 residues. The germline V gene encodes CDR1 SNHLY and CDR2 FYNNEI. Unmatched junction bases numbered 3, after V lost 2 bases and J lost 1 base. CDR3 protein: CASSEPLAGTDTQYF. The CDR3 nucleotides are TGTGCCAGCAGTGAACCTCTAGCGGGCACAGATACGCAGTATTTT.

The rearrangement links TRBV2 to TRBJ2-5; D gene unclear. From germline, CDR1 is SNHLY and CDR2 FYNNEI. V was trimmed by 6 bases and J by 5 bases, leaving 10 bases between them. This CDR3 spans 12 amino acids. The CDR3 DNA is TGTGCCAGCAGGGGTGCCTGGGAGACCCAGTACTTC. It is translated as CASRGAWETQYF.

The chain has TRBV2 and TRBJ1-5; perhaps TRBD1 as D (5 bases). Looked up from germline, CDR1 is SNHLY and CDR2 is FYNNEI. The CDR3 totals 14 residues. The ends were cut back, 4 bases at V and 3 bases at J, with 10 bases in the middle. In nucleotides, the CDR3 is TGTGCCAGCAGTGGGAGGGGATCCAATCAGCCCCAGCATTTT. Residues: CASSGRGSNQPQHF.

J is TRBJ1-3 and V is TRBV12-3 or TRBV12-4; no definite D call. CDR3 length equals 13 residues. V lost 6 bases to trimming and J lost 2 bases, with 8 bases between them. CDR3 loop: CASRRPPGNTIYF. CDR3 nucleotide sequence: TGTGCCAGCAGACGACCCCCTGGAAACACCATATATTTT.

The CDR3 loop is CASSLVQGALGTDTQYF. The CDR3 nucleotides are TGTGCCAGCAGCTTAGTACAGGGGGCCCTCGGCACAGATACGCAGTATTTT. V is TRBV5-8 and J is TRBJ2-3; the match to TRBD1 covers 9 bases. With 2 bases clipped from V and 1 base from J, the junction kept 8 bases outside the gene matches. Germline values: CDR1 SGHTS, CDR2 YDEGEE. CDR3 length: 17 residues.

This chain links TRBV20-1 with TRBJ2-3; D unresolved. The V gene's germline CDR1 is DFQATT and CDR2 SNEGSKA (reference sequence). The CDR3 is 11 amino acids. V lost 3 bases and J lost 14, with 15 bases in between. This chain's CDR3 is CSARTGQTGYF. The CDR3 DNA sequence: TGCAGTGCTAGGACCGGGCAGACGGGGTATTTT.